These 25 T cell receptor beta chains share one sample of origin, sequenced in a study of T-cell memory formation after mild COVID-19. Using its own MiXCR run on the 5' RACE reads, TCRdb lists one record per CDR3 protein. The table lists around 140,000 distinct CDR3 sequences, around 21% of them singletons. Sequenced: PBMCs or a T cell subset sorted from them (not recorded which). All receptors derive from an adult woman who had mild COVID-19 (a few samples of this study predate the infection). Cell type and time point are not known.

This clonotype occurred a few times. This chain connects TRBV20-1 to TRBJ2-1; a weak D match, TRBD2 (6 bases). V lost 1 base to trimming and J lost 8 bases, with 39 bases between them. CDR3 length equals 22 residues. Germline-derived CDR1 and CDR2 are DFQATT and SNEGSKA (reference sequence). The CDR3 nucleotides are TGCAGTGCTAGAGCGCCCTTCTCAATACCCTTCCGGGACTCCAAAAACTGGGATGAGCAGTTCTTC. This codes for CSARAPFSIPFRDSKNWDEQFF.

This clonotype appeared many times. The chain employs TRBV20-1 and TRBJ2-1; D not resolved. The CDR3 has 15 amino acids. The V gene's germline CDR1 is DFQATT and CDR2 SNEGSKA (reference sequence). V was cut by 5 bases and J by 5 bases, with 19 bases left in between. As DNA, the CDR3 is TGCAGTGCTCCTACGGAGCCCACGAAAAACAATGAGCAGTTCTTC. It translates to CSAPTEPTKNNEQFF.

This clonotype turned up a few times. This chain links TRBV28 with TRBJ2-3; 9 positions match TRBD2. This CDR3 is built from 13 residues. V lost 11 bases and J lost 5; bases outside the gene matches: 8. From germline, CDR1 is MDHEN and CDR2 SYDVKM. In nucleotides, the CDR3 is TGTGCCTGCACGGCGGGAGGGCGAGATACGCAGTATTTT. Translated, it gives CACTAGGRDTQYF.

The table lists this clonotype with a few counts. The CDR3 sequence is CSARVSGRLTGEQYF. CDR3 coding DNA: TGCAGTGCTAGAGTTAGCGGGAGGCTAACGGGGGAGCAGTACTTC. The rearrangement links TRBV20-1 to TRBJ2-7; TRBD2 agrees at 10 bases. This CDR3 has 15 amino acids. V lost 1 base, J lost 7 bases, and 10 bases stayed unmatched. Germline CDR1 DFQATT, CDR2 SNEGSKA (reference sequence).

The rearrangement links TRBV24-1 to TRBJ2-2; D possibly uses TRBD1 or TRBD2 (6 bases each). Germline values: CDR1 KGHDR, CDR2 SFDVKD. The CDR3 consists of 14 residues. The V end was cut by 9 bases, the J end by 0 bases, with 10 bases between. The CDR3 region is CATHGGANTGELFF. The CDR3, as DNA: TGTGCCACCCACGGGGGCGCGAACACCGGGGAGCTGTTTTTT.

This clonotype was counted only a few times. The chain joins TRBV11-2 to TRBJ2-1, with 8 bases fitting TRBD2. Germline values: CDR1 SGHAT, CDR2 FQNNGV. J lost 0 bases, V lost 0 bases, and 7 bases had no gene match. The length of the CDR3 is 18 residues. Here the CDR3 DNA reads TGTGCCAGCAGCTTAGAGCGGGGGGCCATGAGCTCCTACAATGAGCAGTTCTTC. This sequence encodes CASSLERGAMSSYNEQFF. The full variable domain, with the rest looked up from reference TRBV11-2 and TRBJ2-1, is EAGVAQSPRYKIIEKRQSVAFWCNPISGHATLYWYQQILGQGPKLLIQFQNNGVVDDSQLPKDRFSAERLKGVDSTLKIQPAKLEDSAVYLCASSLERGAMSSYNEQFFGPGTRLTVL.

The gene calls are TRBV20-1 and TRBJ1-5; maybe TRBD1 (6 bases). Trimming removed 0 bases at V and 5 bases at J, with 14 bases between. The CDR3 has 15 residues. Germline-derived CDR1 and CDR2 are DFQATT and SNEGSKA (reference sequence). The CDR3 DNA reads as TGCAGTGCTAGAGATCAGGGGAGACCCGATCAGCCCCAGCATTTT. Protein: CSARDQGRPDQPQHF.

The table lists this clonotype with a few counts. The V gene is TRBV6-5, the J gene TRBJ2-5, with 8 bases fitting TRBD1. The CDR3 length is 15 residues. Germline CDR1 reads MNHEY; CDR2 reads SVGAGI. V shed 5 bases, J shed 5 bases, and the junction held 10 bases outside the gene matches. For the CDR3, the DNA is TGTGCCAGCAGTAAGACAGGGGCCAGGGGGGAGACCCAGTACTTC. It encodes CASSKTGARGETQYF.

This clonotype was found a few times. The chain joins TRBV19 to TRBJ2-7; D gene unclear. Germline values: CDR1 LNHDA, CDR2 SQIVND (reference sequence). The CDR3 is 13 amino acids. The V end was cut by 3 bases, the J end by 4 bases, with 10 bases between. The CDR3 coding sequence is TGTGCCAGTAGTATTGGAGACTCTTACGAGCAGTACTTC. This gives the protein CASSIGDSYEQYF.

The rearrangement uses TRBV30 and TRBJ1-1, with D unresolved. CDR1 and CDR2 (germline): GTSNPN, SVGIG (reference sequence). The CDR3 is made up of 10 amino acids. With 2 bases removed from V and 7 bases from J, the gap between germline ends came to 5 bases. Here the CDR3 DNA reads TGTGCCTGGAGTCGGGATGAAGCTTTCTTT. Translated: CAWSRDEAFF.

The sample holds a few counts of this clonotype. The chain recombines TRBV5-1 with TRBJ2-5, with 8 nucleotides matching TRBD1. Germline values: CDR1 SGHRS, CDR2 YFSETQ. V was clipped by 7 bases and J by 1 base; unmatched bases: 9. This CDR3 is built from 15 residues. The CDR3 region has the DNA TGCGCCAGCTGTCAACAGGGGGGCCCCCAAGAGACCCAGTACTTC. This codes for CASCQQGGPQETQYF.

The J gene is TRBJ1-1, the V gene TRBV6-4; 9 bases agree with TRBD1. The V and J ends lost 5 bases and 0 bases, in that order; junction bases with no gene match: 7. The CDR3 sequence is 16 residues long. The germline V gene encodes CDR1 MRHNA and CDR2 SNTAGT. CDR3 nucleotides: TGTGCCAGCAGTCCCTGGACAGGGGTAGTGAACACTGAAGCTTTCTTT. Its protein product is CASSPWTGVVNTEAFF.

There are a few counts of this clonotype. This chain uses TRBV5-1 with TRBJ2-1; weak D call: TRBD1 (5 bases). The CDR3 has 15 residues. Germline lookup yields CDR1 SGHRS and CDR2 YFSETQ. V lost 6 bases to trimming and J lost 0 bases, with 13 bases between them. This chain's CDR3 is CASKSGSSSYNEQFF. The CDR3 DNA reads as TGCGCCAGCAAGTCAGGGTCCAGCTCCTACAATGAGCAGTTCTTC.

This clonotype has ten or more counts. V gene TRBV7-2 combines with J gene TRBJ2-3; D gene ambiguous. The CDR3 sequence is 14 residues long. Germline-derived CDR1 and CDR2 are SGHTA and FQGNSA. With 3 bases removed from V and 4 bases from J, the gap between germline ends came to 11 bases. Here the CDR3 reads CASSFTHYADTQYF. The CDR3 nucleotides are TGTGCCAGCAGCTTTACTCACTATGCAGATACGCAGTATTTT.

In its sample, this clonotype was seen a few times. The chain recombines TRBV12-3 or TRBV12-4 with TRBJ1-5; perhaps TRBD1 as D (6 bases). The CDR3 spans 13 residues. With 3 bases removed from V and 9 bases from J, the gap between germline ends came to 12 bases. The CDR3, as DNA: TGTGCCAGCAGTTTCGGACAGTTTGGGCCCCAGCATTTT. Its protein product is CASSFGQFGPQHF.

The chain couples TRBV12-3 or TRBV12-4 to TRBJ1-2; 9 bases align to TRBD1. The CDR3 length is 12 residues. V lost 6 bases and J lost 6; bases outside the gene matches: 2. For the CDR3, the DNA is TGTGCCAGCAGGAGGACAGGGGATGGCTACACCTTC. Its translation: CASRRTGDGYTF.

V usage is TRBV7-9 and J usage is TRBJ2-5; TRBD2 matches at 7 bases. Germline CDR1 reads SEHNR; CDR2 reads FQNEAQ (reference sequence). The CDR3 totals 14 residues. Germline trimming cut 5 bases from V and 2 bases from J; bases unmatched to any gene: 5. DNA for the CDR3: TGTGCCAGCAGCGCCAGTAGCGGGCAAGAGACCCAGTACTTC. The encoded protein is CASSASSGQETQYF.

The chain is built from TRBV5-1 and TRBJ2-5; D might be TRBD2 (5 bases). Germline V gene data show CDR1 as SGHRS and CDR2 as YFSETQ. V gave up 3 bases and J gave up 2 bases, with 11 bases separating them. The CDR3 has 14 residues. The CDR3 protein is CASSWEQVQETQYF. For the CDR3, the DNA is TGCGCCAGCAGCTGGGAGCAGGTGCAAGAGACCCAGTACTTC. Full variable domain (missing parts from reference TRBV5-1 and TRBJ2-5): KAGVTQTPRYLIKTRGQQVTLSCSPISGHRSVSWYQQTPGQGLQFLFEYFSETQRNKGNFPGRFSGRQFSNSRSEMNVSTLELGDSALYLCASSWEQVQETQYFGPGTRLLVL.

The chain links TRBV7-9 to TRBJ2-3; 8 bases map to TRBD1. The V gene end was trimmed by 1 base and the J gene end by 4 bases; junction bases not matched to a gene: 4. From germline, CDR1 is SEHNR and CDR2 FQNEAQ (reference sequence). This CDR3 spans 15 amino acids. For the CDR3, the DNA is TGTGCCAGCAGCTTAGGACAGGGGTTAGCAGATACGCAGTATTTT. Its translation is CASSLGQGLADTQYF.

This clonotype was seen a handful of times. The CDR3 DNA follows: TGTGCCAGCAGCTTACCCCGGGGGGCCGGTGAGACCCAGTACTTC. Translated, it gives CASSLPRGAGETQYF. The gene calls are TRBV7-2 and TRBJ2-5, with a possible D match to TRBD2 (7 bases). Germline V gene data show CDR1 as SGHTA and CDR2 as FQGNSA. There are 15 residues in the CDR3. Between the trimmed V and J ends, which lost 2 bases and 5 bases, there was a span of 15 bases.

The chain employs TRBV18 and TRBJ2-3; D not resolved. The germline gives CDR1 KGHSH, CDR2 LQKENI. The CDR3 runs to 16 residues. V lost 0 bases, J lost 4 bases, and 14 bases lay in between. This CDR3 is CASSPPVAGEADTQYF. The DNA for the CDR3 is TGTGCCAGCTCACCACCAGTGGCAGGCGAGGCAGATACGCAGTATTTT.

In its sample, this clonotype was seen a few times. CDR3 protein: CASSPRFGGGPTGELFF. CDR3 nucleotide sequence: TGTGCCAGCAGCCCCCGCTTCGGCGGGGGACCCACCGGGGAGCTGTTTTTT. This chain connects TRBV7-9 to TRBJ2-2, with TRBD2 identical over 7 bases. J was trimmed by 4 bases and V by 5 bases; bases with no gene match: 13. The CDR3 is made up of 17 amino acids. Looked up from germline, CDR1 is SEHNR and CDR2 is FQNEAQ (reference sequence).

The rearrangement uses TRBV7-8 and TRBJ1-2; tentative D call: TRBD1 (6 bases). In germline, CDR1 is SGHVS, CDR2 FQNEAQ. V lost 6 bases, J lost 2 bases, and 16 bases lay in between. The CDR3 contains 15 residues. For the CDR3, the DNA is TGTGCCAGCAGGCCCGGGGGGGCTGGGAACTATGGCTACACCTTC. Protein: CASRPGGAGNYGYTF.

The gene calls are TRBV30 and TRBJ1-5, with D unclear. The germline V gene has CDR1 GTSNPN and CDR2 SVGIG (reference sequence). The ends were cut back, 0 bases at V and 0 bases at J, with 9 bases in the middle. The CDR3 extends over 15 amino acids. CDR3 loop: CAWSVLGVSNQPQHF. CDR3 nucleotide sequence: TGTGCCTGGAGTGTACTCGGGGTTAGCAATCAGCCCCAGCATTTT.

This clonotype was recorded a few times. The CDR3 sequence is CASSLEQRSYGYTF. Written as DNA, the CDR3 is TGTGCCAGCAGTTTAGAGCAGCGGTCCTATGGCTACACCTTC. The chain combines TRBV12-3 or TRBV12-4 with TRBJ1-2, with D hard to call. The CDR3 has 14 amino acids. Between the trimmed V and J ends, which lost 1 base and 4 bases, there was a span of 10 bases.